This T cell receptor beta chain emerged from a study of T cell responses to AZD1222 COVID-19 vaccine. General study findings and limits: It should be noted that donors were predominantly white British and more often female, and clonal diversity was possibly underestimated. Recipients of two AZD1222 doses showed rising Spike-specific TCR breadth and depth.

The CDR3 covers 11 residues. Per germline, CDR1 MNHEY and CDR2 SVGAGI. Trimming left V 2 bases short and J 11 bases short, with 7 bases between. Some clones are missing from TCRdb's copy, which holds only in-frame ones; the method was immunoSEQ multiplex PCR. The profile shows around 20,000 clones, more than 80% of them singletons. A note on this clone: Its target is unknown.

This chain joins TRBV6-5 and TRBJ2-1; D remains ambiguous. The sample here was peripheral blood, taken 28 days after the second AZD1222 dose. This TCR came from an adult who received the AZD1222 COVID-19 vaccine. The CDR3 bases are TGTGCCAGCAGTTACGCGCAAAAGCAGTTCTTC. Amino acids: CASSYAQKQFF.